This TCR beta chain is from a study of response to subunit inactivated influenza vaccine. Study-level findings and limits: Authors suggested seasonal influenza vaccinations each recruit few new T cells.

This clonotype was observed a handful of times. Its cognate antigen is unknown. Per germline, CDR1 ENHRY and CDR2 SYGVKD. V gave up 2 bases and J gave up 0 bases, with 2 bases separating them. CDR3 length: 12 amino acids. TCRdb used MiXCR to reprocess the RT-PCR reads, holding one entry per CDR3 protein. The sample includes under 850,000 distinct CDR3 sequences, 15% to 20% of them seen just once. The sequenced sample was PBMCs from blood, obtained approximately 5 days after vaccination. The source is a man over 45 who received an inactivated influenza vaccine. The genes are TRBV10-3 and TRBJ2-7; D gene uncertain. The CDR3 coding sequence is TGTGCCATCAGTGAGATCTCCTACGAGCAGTACTTC. It encodes CAISEISYEQYF.